This T cell receptor (beta chain) stems from a study of OX40 agonist ivuxolimab in advanced cancers. Study outcomes and limitations: Certain nonresponders additionally had low normalized T-cell clonal expansion. CD4+ and CD8+ blood T cells expanded clonally by week 6 at 0.1 to 3.0 mg/kg. In the 0.1-3.0 mg/kg groups, partial responders showed among the lowest expansion. More expanded clones were seen, on average, in CD8+ T cells than in CD4+.

As for this clone: Its antigen remains unidentified.

Assay used: immunoSEQ multiplex PCR; TCRdb lists only in-frame clones, some missing. Found here are tens of thousands of clones, more than 85% of them singletons; the top ten hold around 0.94%. The V gene lost 1 base and the J gene lost 7 bases, with 11 bases spanning the gap. Germline-derived CDR1 and CDR2 are SGHVS and FQNEAQ. The CDR3 runs to 14 residues. This chain connects TRBV7-8 to TRBJ2-1, with no clear D. The specimen comprised CD4+ or CD8+ T cells sorted from blood, sampled in a trial of the OX40 agonist ivuxolimab. This TCR was recovered from an adult with an advanced solid tumor such as melanoma, head and neck, liver or kidney cancer. The CDR3 region is CASSLEFRWNEQFF. The CDR3 nucleotides are TGTGCCAGCAGCTTAGAGTTTAGGTGGAATGAGCAGTTCTTC.